This TCR beta chain was identified during a study of cytomegalovirus exposure and HLA in healthy donors. CDR1 is ENHRY, CDR2 SYGVKD, per germline. This CDR3 spans 12 amino acids. Trimming removed 6 bases at V and 5 bases at J, with 8 bases between. Generated by immunoSEQ multiplex PCR, the TCRdb table keeps only in-frame clones and is missing some. The profile shows approximately 140,000 clones, 70% to 90% of them singletons. Sequenced material: PBMCs. The V call is TRBV10-3, the J call TRBJ2-1; no firm D call. The TCR comes from a man aged 18-30 years in good health and CMV-seronegative. Here the CDR3 DNA reads TGTGCCATCAGGGTGGCAGACAATGAGCAGTTCTTC. Its protein is CAIRVADNEQFF.